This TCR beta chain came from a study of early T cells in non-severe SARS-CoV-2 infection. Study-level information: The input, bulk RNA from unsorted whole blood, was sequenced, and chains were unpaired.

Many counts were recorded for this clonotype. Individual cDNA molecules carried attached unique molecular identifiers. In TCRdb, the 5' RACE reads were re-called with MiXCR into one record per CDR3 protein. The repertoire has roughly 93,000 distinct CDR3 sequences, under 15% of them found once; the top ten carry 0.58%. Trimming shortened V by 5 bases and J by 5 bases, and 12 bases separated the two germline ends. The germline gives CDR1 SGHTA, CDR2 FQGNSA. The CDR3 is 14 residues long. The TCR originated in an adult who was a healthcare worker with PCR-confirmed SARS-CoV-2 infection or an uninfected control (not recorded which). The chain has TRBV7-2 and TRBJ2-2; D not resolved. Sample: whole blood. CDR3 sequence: CASSPQSDTGELFF. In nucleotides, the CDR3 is TGTGCCAGCAGCCCCCAAAGCGATACCGGGGAGCTGTTTTTT.